This is a list of T cell receptor beta chains from one sample in a study of cytomegalovirus exposure and HLA in healthy donors. Sequenced by immunoSEQ multiplex PCR; TCRdb stores in-frame clones only, minus some. The sample lists fewer than 140,000 clones, roughly 76% occurring once. Source material: PBMCs. These receptors came from a woman between 50 and 59 years old in good health and CMV-seropositive. Each CDR3 is given with its conserved first and last residue. A D gene is named only where the DNA matches it firmly. Some rows mark clone size as missing; the rest say once, few, many or name a class of expanded clone.

TRBV18,TRBJ2-3,TRBD1,.,TGTGCCAGCTCACCAGGACAGGGGGCGTCAGATACGCAGTATTTT,CASSPGQGASDTQYF
TRBV5-1,TRBJ2-7,TRBD1,few,TGCGCCAGCAGCTGGGACAGTTCCCCCGAGCAGTACTTC,CASSWDSSPEQYF
TRBV4-2,TRBJ2-5,TRBD2,.,TGTGCCAGCAGCCAAGAACAGGGACTAGCGGGGGGGCCTGGAGAGACCCAGTACTTC,CASSQEQGLAGGPGETQYF
TRBV7-9,TRBJ2-7,TRBD1,.,TGTGCCAGCAGCCCACCAGACAGGGAATCCTACGAGCAGTACTTC,CASSPPDRESYEQYF
TRBV5-1,TRBJ2-7,.,.,TGCGCCAGCAGCATGGAGGGGTCTAGCGTCAGCTACGAGCAGTACTTC,CASSMEGSSVSYEQYF
TRBV19,TRBJ1-1,.,.,TGTGCCAGTAGTGTACGGAGCGGGACTGAAGCTTTCTTT,CASSVRSGTEAFF
TRBV18,TRBJ2-7,.,.,TGTGCCAGCTCACCAAACGACGGGACCTACGAGCAGTACTTC,CASSPNDGTYEQYF
TRBV14,TRBJ1-4,TRBD1,.,TGTGCCAGCAGCCAAGACGGAAGGACAGGGTGGATCGGTAATGAAAAACTGTTTTTT,CASSQDGRTGWIGNEKLFF
TRBV27,TRBJ1-1,.,.,TGTGCCAGCAGTTTATGGGAGAAGACTGAAGCTTTCTTT,CASSLWEKTEAFF
TRBV21-1,TRBJ1-2,.,few,TGTGCCAGCAGCAATTACAGGGGGAGGAACTATGGCTACACCTTC,CASSNYRGRNYGYTF
TRBV19,TRBJ1-1,.,.,TGTGCCAGTAGTATACCGGGGGGCGGGACTGAAGCTTTCTTT,CASSIPGGGTEAFF
TRBV19,TRBJ2-1,.,.,TGTGCCAGTAGTATCAGGGGCGGCAATGAGCAGTTCTTC,CASSIRGGNEQFF
TRBV6-1,TRBJ2-5,TRBD1,.,TGTGCCAGCAGTGTCGCACAGGGGGGCTACCAAGAGACCCAGTACTTC,CASSVAQGGYQETQYF
TRBV19,TRBJ2-7,.,.,TGTGCCAGTAGTATAGAACGGGGGACCCACCTCTACGAGCAGTACTTC,CASSIERGTHLYEQYF
TRBV5-1,TRBJ1-6,.,.,TGCGCCAGCAGCTTGGCGGTCCAGGGCTCCTATAATTCACCCCTCCACTTT,CASSLAVQGSYNSPLHF